The clone carrying this T cell receptor beta chain was counted at least ten times. The data belong to a study of neurological immune-mediated disorders. Every sequencing run produced over 170 million TCR-beta sequences, and the sequences from any one run covered 15-18 subjects. TCRdb itself ran the 5' RACE reads through MiXCR, one entry per CDR3 protein. This table has over 35,000 distinct CDR3 sequences, roughly 13% appearing once. Trimming stripped 8 bases from V and 0 bases from J, with 16 bases between. CDR1 is LGHDT and CDR2 is YNNKEL in the germline V gene (reference sequence). The CDR3 extends over 15 amino acids. The starting material, 2 million PBMCs stored at -80 C, gave rise to the unsorted libraries.

This chain links TRBV3-1 with TRBJ1-1; D is ambiguous. Material: PBMCs. This receptor was taken from a female donor in good health. Written as DNA, the CDR3 is TGTGCCAGCCGTGAGATGCAAACAATGAACACTGAAGCTTTCTTT. As protein: CASREMQTMNTEAFF.